The clone carrying this T cell receptor beta chain was counted between two and nine times. The antigen is not known. The sample belongs to a study of cytomegalovirus exposure and HLA in healthy donors. The primer mix had 60 Vbeta and 13 Jbeta primers. Profiled with immunoSEQ multiplex PCR; TCRdb holds only in-frame clones, not every one. This sample has about 150,000 clones; 80% occur once, and the top ten carry 6% to 7.5%. Study-wide points: The study assumed roughly uniform donor sequencing depth for presence/absence analyses. Being productive about 87% or about 30% of the time was typical of most TCR beta V segments in an earlier analysis.

The sequencing sample was made of PBMCs. This sequence was found in a man aged 25 to 40 in good health and CMV-seropositive.

CDR3 nucleotides: TGTGCCAGCAGTGAATATTCCCAAACAGGGGTTACTGGAAACACCATATATTTT. Its translation: CASSEYSQTGVTGNTIYF. The gene calls are TRBV25-1 and TRBJ1-3; 7 nucleotides match TRBD1. Germline lookup yields CDR1 MGHDK and CDR2 SYGVNS. J was trimmed by 2 bases and V by 0 bases; bases with no gene match: 10. This CDR3 contains 18 residues.